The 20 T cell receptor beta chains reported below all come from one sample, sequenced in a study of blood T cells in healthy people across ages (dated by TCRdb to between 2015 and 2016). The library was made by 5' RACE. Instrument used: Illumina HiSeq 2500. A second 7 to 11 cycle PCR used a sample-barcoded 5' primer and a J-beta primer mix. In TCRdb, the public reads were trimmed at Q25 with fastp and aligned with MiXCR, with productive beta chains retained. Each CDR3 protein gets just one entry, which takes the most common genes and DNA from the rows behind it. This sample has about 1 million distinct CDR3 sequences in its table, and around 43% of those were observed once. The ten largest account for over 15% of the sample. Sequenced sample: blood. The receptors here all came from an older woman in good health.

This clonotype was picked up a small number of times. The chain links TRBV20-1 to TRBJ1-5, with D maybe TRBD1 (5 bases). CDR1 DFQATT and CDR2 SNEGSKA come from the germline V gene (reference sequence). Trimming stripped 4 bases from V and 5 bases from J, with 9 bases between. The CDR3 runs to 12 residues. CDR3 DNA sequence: TGCAGTGCTACCCGGGGCGATCAGCCCCAGCATTTT. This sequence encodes CSATRGDQPQHF.

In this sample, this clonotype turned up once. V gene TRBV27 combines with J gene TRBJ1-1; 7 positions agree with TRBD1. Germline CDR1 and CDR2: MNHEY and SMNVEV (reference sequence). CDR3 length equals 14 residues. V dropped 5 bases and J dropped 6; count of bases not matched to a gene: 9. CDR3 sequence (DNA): TGTGCCAGCAGTGCTACAGGGGATCGGGCTGAAGCTTTCTTT. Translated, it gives CASSATGDRAEAFF.

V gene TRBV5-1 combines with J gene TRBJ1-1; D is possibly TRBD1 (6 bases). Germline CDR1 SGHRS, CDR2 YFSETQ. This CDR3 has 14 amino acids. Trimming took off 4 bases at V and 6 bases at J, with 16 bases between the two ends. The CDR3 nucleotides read TGCGCCAGCAGCACCCTTACAGGGAGCGCTGAAGCTTTCTTT. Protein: CASSTLTGSAEAFF.

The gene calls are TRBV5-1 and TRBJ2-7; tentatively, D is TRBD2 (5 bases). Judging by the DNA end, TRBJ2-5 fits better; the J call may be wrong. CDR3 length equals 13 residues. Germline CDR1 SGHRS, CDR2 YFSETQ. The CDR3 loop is CASRPTSGETQYF. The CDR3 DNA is TGCGCCAGCAGGCCTACTAGTGGAGAGACCCAGTACTTC.

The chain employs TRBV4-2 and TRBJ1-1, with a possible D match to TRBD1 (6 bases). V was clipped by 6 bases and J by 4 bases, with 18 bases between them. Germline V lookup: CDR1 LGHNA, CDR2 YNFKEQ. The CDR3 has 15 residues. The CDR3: CASRETQGLRTEAFF. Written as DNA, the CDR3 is TGTGCCAGCAGAGAGACCCAGGGGTTACGCACTGAAGCTTTCTTT.

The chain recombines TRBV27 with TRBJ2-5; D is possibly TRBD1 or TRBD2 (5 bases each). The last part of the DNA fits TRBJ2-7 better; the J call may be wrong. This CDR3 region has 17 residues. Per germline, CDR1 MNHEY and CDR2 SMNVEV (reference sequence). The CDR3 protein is CASSLVPFGRQNYEQYF. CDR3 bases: TGTGCCAGCAGTTTAGTGCCTTTTGGGAGACAGAACTACGAGCAGTACTTC.

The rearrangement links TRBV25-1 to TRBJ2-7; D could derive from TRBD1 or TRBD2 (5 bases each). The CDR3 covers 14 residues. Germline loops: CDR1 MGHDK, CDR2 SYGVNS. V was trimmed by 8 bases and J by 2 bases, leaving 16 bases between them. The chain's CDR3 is CASRAEGITYEQYF. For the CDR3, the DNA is TGTGCCAGCCGTGCCGAGGGGATTACCTACGAGCAGTACTTC.

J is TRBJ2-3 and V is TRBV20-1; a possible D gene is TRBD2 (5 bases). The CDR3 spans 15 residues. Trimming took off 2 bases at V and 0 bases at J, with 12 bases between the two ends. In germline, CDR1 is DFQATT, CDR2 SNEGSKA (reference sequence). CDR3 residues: CSARSPTGSTDTQYF. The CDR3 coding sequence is TGCAGTGCTAGATCTCCGACGGGAAGCACAGATACGCAGTATTTT.

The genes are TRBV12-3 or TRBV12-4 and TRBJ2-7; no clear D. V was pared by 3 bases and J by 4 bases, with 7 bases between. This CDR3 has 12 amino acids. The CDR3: CASSFKRYEQYF. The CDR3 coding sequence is TGTGCCAGCAGTTTCAAAAGATACGAGCAGTACTTC.

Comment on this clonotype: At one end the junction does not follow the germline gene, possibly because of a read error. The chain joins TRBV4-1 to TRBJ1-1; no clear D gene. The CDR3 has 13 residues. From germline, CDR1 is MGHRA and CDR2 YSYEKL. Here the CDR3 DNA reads TGCGCCAACAGCCAGGACCCCTTCGGTCGGGCTTTCTTT. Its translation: CANSQDPFGRAFF.

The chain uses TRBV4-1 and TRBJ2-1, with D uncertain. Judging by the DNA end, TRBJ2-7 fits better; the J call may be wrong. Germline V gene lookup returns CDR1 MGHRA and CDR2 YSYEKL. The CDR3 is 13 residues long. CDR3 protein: CASSQTLYNEQYF. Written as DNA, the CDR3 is TGCGCCAGCAGCCAAACCTTATACAATGAGCAGTACTTC.

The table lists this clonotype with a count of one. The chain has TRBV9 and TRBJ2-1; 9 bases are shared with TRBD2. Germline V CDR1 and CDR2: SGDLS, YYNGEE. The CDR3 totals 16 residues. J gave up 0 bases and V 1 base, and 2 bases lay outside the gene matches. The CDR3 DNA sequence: TGTGCCAGCAGCGTAAATAGCGGGAGCTCCTACAATGAGCAGTTCTTC. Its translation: CASSVNSGSSYNEQFF.

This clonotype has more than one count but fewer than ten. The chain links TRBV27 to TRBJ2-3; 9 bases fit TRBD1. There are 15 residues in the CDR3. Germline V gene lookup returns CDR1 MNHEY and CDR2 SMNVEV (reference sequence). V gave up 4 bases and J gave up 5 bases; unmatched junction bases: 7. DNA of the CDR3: TGTGCCAGCAGTTCAGGACAGGGGTTTTTAGATACGCAGTATTTT. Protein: CASSSGQGFLDTQYF.

CDR3 region: CSVTTYRLAGDNEQFF. In nucleotides, the CDR3 is TGCAGTGTCACAACTTATCGACTAGCGGGAGACAATGAGCAGTTCTTC. The chain couples TRBV20-1 to TRBJ2-1, with 12 bases fitting TRBD2. Germline values: CDR1 DFQATT, CDR2 SNEGSKA (reference sequence). Losses at the gene ends were 7 bases for V and 5 bases for J; bases not matched to a gene: 12. This CDR3 is 16 amino acids long.

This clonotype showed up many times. The CDR3 DNA reads as TGTGCCAGCAATAACCAGGGAAATTCACCCCTCCACTTT. It translates to CASNNQGNSPLHF. The V gene is TRBV12-3 or TRBV12-4, the J gene TRBJ1-6; D may be TRBD1 (5 bases). CDR3 length: 13 residues. Trimming pared 7 bases from V and 7 bases from J, leaving 11 bases between.

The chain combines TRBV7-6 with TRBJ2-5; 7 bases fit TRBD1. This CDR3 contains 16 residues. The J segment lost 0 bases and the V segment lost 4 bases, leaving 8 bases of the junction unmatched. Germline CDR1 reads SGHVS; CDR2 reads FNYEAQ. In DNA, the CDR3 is TGTGCCAGCAGCTCCGGGACAGTTTCCCACCAAGAGACCCAGTACTTC. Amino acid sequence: CASSSGTVSHQETQYF.

CDR3 sequence: CASQTGGANYGYTF. Here the CDR3 DNA reads TGTGCCAGCCAGACAGGGGGCGCGAACTATGGCTACACCTTC. The V call is TRBV7-9, the J call TRBJ1-2; 10 bases agree with TRBD1. The V and J ends lost 8 bases and 2 bases, in that order; junction bases with no gene match: 5. The CDR3 spans 14 residues. CDR1 SEHNR and CDR2 FQNEAQ come from the germline V gene (reference sequence).

The CDR3 sequence: CASSYRPSGPQETQYF. The CDR3 DNA reads as TGTGCCAGCAGTTACAGGCCTAGCGGGCCACAAGAGACCCAGTACTTC. The gene calls are TRBV6-2 or TRBV6-3 and TRBJ2-5; 8 nucleotides line up with TRBD2. Trimming cost V 2 bases and J 2 bases; bases outside gene matches: 7. The CDR3 has 16 amino acids. The germline gives CDR1 MNHEY, CDR2 SVGEGT.

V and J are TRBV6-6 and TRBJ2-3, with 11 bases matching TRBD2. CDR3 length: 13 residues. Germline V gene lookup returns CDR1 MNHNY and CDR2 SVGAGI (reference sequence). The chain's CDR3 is CSGTSGYTDTQYF. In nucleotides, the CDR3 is TGTTCCGGGACTAGCGGATACACAGATACGCAGTATTTT.

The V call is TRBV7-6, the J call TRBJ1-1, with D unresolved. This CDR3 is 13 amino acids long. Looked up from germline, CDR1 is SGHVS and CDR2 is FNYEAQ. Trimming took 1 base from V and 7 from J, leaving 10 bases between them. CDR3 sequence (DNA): TGTGCCAGCAGCTTAGGCCCTGATGGTGAAGCTTTCTTT. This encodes CASSLGPDGEAFF.